This T cell receptor (beta chain) is drawn from a study of T cell responses to AZD1222 COVID-19 vaccine. This CDR3 is built from 14 residues. Germline assignment: CDR1 SGHTA and CDR2 FQGTGA. Deletions cut 1 base from V and 2 bases from J, with 7 bases between. Method: immunoSEQ multiplex PCR; TCRdb's copy keeps in-frame clones and lacks some. The sample yields roughly 100,000 clones, more than 75% seen once. V and J are TRBV7-3 and TRBJ2-3; D remains ambiguous. The receptor comes from an adult in good health. Specimen: peripheral blood, collected on day 0 of AZD1222 vaccination. The CDR3 DNA reads as TGTGCCAGCAGCTTAAGTACTTCCACAGATACGCAGTATTTT. Translated: CASSLSTSTDTQYF.